This T cell receptor (beta chain) was obtained from a study of Graves' ophthalmopathy and Graves' hyperthyroidism. RNA transcripts yielded amplified TCR beta CDR3 regions. An initial RT-PCR round employing HTBI primers preceded a second-round multiplex PCR. Each CDR3 protein is one row after TCRdb ran MiXCR on the multiplex PCR reads. This sample has 300,000 to 450,000 distinct CDR3 sequences, with 17% found just once. Trimming left V 7 bases short and J 2 bases short, with 15 bases between. The CDR3 is made up of 14 amino acids. Germline V CDR1 and CDR2: SGHAT, FQNNGV. Source material: peripheral blood. This chain uses TRBV11-2 with TRBJ2-7; maybe TRBD1 (5 bases). The receptor was derived from an adult woman with stable Graves' hyperthyroidism. In DNA form, the CDR3 reads TGTGCCAGCACCCAAGGCGGCAGGGCCTACGAGCAGTACTTC. Translation: CASTQGGRAYEQYF.